This T cell receptor (beta chain) was profiled in a study of Ad26.COV2.S vaccination and SARS-CoV-2 variants. Described treatment: around 19 received Ad26.COV2.S at low or high dose, single or two shots; roughly five received placebo; per-sample allocation not given. Day 63 after the first injection of vaccine or placebo was the sampling time. Study-level results: Non-spike TCR breadth was similar in vaccine and placebo recipients. An underestimation of total T cell responses may have resulted from the TCR breadth and depth analyses.

Regarding this clone: Its antigen is still unknown.

Clones were read by immunoSEQ multiplex PCR, and TCRdb kept only the in-frame ones, dropping some. The sample has 240,000 or so clones, approximately 87% seen once. The CDR3 sequence is 18 residues long. Germline assignment: CDR1 SGHRS and CDR2 YFSETQ. Trimming took 4 bases from V and 0 from J, leaving 19 bases between them. The chain has TRBV5-1 and TRBJ2-2; D might be TRBD1 (5 bases). The source material was peripheral blood, sampled in a trial of Ad26.COV2.S vaccine versus placebo. The TCR comes from a person aged 18 to 65 who received the Ad26.COV2.S COVID-19 vaccine or a placebo. The CDR3 sequence is CASSPLPQVLANTGELFF. As DNA, the CDR3 is TGCGCCAGCAGCCCCCTACCACAGGTTCTCGCGAACACCGGGGAGCTGTTTTTT.